Listed below are T cell receptor beta chains from one sample, sequenced in a study of neurological immune-mediated disorders. TCRdb fed the 5' RACE reads into MiXCR, producing one record per CDR3 protein. The profile shows 45,000 to 60,000 distinct CDR3 sequences, under 3% of them singletons. Sequences were obtained from PBMCs. The receptors derive from a man aged 50 to 59 with multiple sclerosis. The CDR3 runs from the conserved cysteine through the conserved F or W. A D gene is named only where the DNA matches it firmly. Some rows mark clone size as missing; the rest say once, few, many or name a class of expanded clone.

-	-	TRBV6-2/TRBV6-3	15	TRBJ2-7	TGTGCCAGCAGTTATGTGCGGGGGCCAAACTACGAGCAGTACTTC	CASSYVRGPNYEQYF
-	many	TRBV21-1	19	TRBJ1-1	TGTGCCAGCAGCAAAGACGGTGGGCCGGAGTCCATCATGAACACTGAAGCTTTCTTT	CASSKDGGPESIMNTEAFF
-	many	TRBV12-3/TRBV12-4	14	TRBJ1-2	TGTGCCAGCAGTTCTGGACTTCTTAACTATGGCTACACCTTC	CASSSGLLNYGYTF
TRBD1	many	TRBV20-1	14	TRBJ2-7	TGCAGTGCTAGATCTCCGGACAGGGTGTACGAGCAGTACTTC	CSARSPDRVYEQYF
-	many	TRBV29-1	15	TRBJ2-5	TGCAGCGTTGAAGATCCTTGGGCCAGGCAAGAGACCCAGTACTTC	CSVEDPWARQETQYF
-	many	TRBV5-1	14	TRBJ1-2	TGCGCCAGCAGCAGGGACGGGGGCCCCGATGGCTACACCTTC	CASSRDGGPDGYTF
-	many	TRBV20-1	13	TRBJ2-7	TGCAGTGCTAGGCGGGGCAGAACCTACGAGCAGTACTTC	CSARRGRTYEQYF
TRBD2	many	TRBV20-1	14	TRBJ2-2	TGCAGTGCTAGGGTAGCGGGGGACACCGGGGAGCTGTTTTTT	CSARVAGDTGELFF
-	-	TRBV18	13	TRBJ1-6	TGTGCCAGCTCACAGGGGCGGGGTTCACCCCTCCACTTT	CASSQGRGSPLHF
TRBD1	many	TRBV12-3/TRBV12-4	13	TRBJ1-2	TGTGCCAGCAATCAGGACAGGGGGGGCGGCTACACCTTC	CASNQDRGGGYTF
TRBD1	many	TRBV7-9	14	TRBJ1-5	TGTGCCAGCAGCTTCCCAGGGGGCGGCCAGCCCCAGCATTTT	CASSFPGGGQPQHF
TRBD1	many	TRBV12-3/TRBV12-4	14	TRBJ2-7	TGTGCCAGCAGGGGGGGACAGGGGCTCTACGAGCAGTACTTC	CASRGGQGLYEQYF
-	many	TRBV12-3/TRBV12-4	15	TRBJ2-2	TGTGCCAGCATCCCCTATGCTCCAGGCACCGGGGAGCTGTTTTTT	CASIPYAPGTGELFF
-	many	TRBV5-1	16	TRBJ2-1	TGCGCCAGCAGCTTGGGCGGCCTAGCCGCGGAAAATGAGCAGTTCTTC	CASSLGGLAAENEQFF
TRBD2	many	TRBV10-2	14	TRBJ2-1	TGCGCCAGCAGTGCGCTAGCGGGGCAAAATGAGCAGTTCTTC	CASSALAGQNEQFF
TRBD1	many	TRBV11-2	12	TRBJ1-2	TGTGCCAGCAGCAGCAGGGGGGGTGGCTACACCTTC	CASSSRGGGYTF
-	-	TRBV7-2	16	TRBJ1-6	TGTGCCAGCAGCCCCCTGGGGCCCCCCCTTAATTCACCCCTCCACTTT	CASSPLGPPLNSPLHF
TRBD1	many	TRBV5-1	15	TRBJ2-7	TGCGCCAGCAGCTTGGGGACAGGCCTAACCTACGAGCAGTACTTC	CASSLGTGLTYEQYF
-	many	TRBV5-1	14	TRBJ2-1	TGCGCCAGCAGCTTGGAAGGGACCTACAATGAGCAGTTCTTC	CASSLEGTYNEQFF
TRBD1	many	TRBV5-1	16	TRBJ2-2	TGCGCCAGCAGCTTGGGGGGACAGGGTTTTTCCGGGGAGCTGTTTTTT	CASSLGGQGFSGELFF
-	many	TRBV10-3	11	TRBJ2-4	TGTGCCATCAAAGAGGGAGACATTCAGTACTTC	CAIKEGDIQYF
TRBD2	many	TRBV5-1	17	TRBJ2-2	TGCGCCAGCAGCCACACTAGCGGGGGTCCAAACACCGGGGAGCTGTTTTTT	CASSHTSGGPNTGELFF
TRBD2	many	TRBV5-1	15	TRBJ2-1	TGCGCCAGCAGCTTGGGGACTAGCCCCTACAATGAGCAGTTCTTC	CASSLGTSPYNEQFF
TRBD2	medium-sized	TRBV7-2	15	TRBJ2-2	TGTGCCAGCAGCTTAGTGGGGGGGAACGCCGGGGAGCTGTTTTTT	CASSLVGGNAGELFF
TRBD1	-	TRBV6-2/TRBV6-3	17	TRBJ1-1	TGTGCCAGCAGTTACGGGGTACAGGACAGGGAGAACACTGAAGCTTTCTTT	CASSYGVQDRENTEAFF
TRBD1	many	TRBV5-7	15	TRBJ1-5	TGTGCCAGCAGATTAGGGACAGGGGACAATCAGCCCCAGCATTTT	CASRLGTGDNQPQHF
-	many	TRBV27	16	TRBJ1-1	TGTGCCAGCAGTAGAAGGACGGGACCAACTTTAACTGAAGCTTTCTTT	CASSRRTGPTLTEAFF